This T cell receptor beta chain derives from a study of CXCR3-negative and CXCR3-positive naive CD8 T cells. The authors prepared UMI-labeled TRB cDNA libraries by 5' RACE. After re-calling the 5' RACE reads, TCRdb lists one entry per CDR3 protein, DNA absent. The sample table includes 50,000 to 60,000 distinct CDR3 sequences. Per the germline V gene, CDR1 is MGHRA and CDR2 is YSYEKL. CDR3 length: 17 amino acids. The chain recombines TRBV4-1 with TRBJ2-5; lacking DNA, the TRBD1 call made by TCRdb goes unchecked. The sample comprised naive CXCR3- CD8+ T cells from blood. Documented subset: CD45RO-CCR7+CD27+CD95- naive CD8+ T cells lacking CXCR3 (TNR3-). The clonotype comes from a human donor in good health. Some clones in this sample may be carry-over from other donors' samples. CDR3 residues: CASSQQTGTQYQETQYF.